The 9 T cell receptor beta chains below come from one sample, sequenced in a study of metastatic and nonmetastatic thyroid tumors. TCRdb re-clonotyped the PCR reads through MiXCR. This table has approximately 39,000 clones, about a fifth appearing once. Before thyroid surgery, none of the patients had received any treatment. The specimen sequenced was blood. The receptors were sampled from a female donor with papillary thyroid cancer or a benign thyroid nodule (not recorded which). Some clones in this sample may be carry-over from other donors' samples.

Notes on this clone: A read error may account for a junction end that differs from germline. The chain couples TRBV4-2 to TRBJ2-3, with 8 bases lining up with TRBD2. CDR1 is LGHNA and CDR2 is YNFKEQ in the germline V gene. CDR3 length: 17 amino acids. CDR3 residues: CVSSQEGREGLTDTQYF. The CDR3 region has the DNA TGTGTCAGCAGCCAAGAGGGACGGGAGGGCCTGACAGATACGCAGTATTTT.

This clone was seen ten or more times. The chain links TRBV2 to TRBJ1-5, with a possible D match to TRBD1 (5 bases). The CDR3 totals 16 residues. V lost 0 bases, J lost 6 bases, and 15 bases lay in between. Germline V gene data show CDR1 as SNHLY and CDR2 as FYNNEI. As DNA, the CDR3 is TGTGCCAGCAGTGAAGCAGCGGGGGTCCTTTTTCAGCCCCAGCATTTT. This encodes CASSEAAGVLFQPQHF.

This chain uses TRBV11-2 with TRBJ2-1; no reliable D call. This CDR3 has 15 amino acids. The germline V and J ends were trimmed by 5 bases and 0 bases, with 11 bases remaining between them. Per germline, CDR1 SGHAT and CDR2 FQNNGV. CDR3 region: CASSPTASSYNEQFF. The CDR3 DNA reads TGTGCCAGCAGCCCCACGGCAAGCTCCTACAATGAGCAGTTCTTC.

A word on this clone: The junction and the germline gene differ at one end; a read error may be behind it. The J gene is TRBJ2-7, the V gene TRBV11-2, with D unclear. CDR1 SGHAT and CDR2 FQNNGV come from the germline V gene. This CDR3 region has 13 residues. CDR3 coding DNA: TGTGCCGGCAGCTCTCCGGTCAACTACGAGCAGTACTTC. This sequence encodes CAGSSPVNYEQYF.

This clone was seen repeatedly, ten times or more. This sequence joins TRBV10-1 and TRBJ1-4; TRBD1 is a possible D gene (5 bases). The CDR3 runs 15 residues. The germline V gene has CDR1 WNHNN and CDR2 SYGVQD (reference sequence). Trimming left V 5 bases short and J 8 bases short, with 18 bases between. As DNA, the CDR3 is TGCGCCAGCAGTCTTACCACAGGAATAGGGGAAAAACTGTTTTTT. Residues: CASSLTTGIGEKLFF.

This clone showed up many times. J is TRBJ2-1 and V is TRBV20-1; D gene uncertain. CDR1 and CDR2 (germline): DFQATT, SNEGSKA (reference sequence). The CDR3 is 17 residues long. The V gene lost 0 bases and the J gene lost 9 bases, with 24 bases spanning the gap. The CDR3 is CSARDQRSPRLYVEQFF. The CDR3 DNA is TGCAGTGCTAGAGATCAAAGATCACCGCGGTTGTATGTTGAGCAGTTCTTC.

The rearrangement joins TRBV6-1 to TRBJ1-6, with 10 bases that match TRBD1. The CDR3 loop spans 13 amino acids. V lost 6 bases to trimming and J lost 7 bases; unmatched junction nucleotides: 0. Germline CDR1 and CDR2: MNHNS and SASEGT. CDR3 sequence (DNA): TGTGCCAGCAGGGGACAGGGGAATTCACCCCTCCACTTT. Its protein is CASRGQGNSPLHF.

This rearrangement joins TRBV6-1 to TRBJ2-1, with 10 nucleotides matching TRBD2. In germline, CDR1 is MNHNS, CDR2 SASEGT. J lost 9 bases, V lost 7 bases, and 6 bases had no gene match. The CDR3 is 13 residues long. This CDR3 reads CASMELAGGEQFF. Here the CDR3 DNA reads TGTGCCAGCATGGAGTTAGCGGGAGGTGAGCAGTTCTTC.

In its sample, this clone was seen many times. V gene TRBV28 combines with J gene TRBJ2-7; 11 nucleotides agree with TRBD2. The germline V gene encodes CDR1 MDHEN and CDR2 SYDVKM. The CDR3 runs to 15 residues. Germline trimming cut 3 bases from V and 3 bases from J; bases unmatched to any gene: 4. In nucleotides, the CDR3 is TGTGCCAGCAGTTTTACTAGCGGGAGTGGCTACGAGCAGTACTTC. Encoded protein: CASSFTSGSGYEQYF.